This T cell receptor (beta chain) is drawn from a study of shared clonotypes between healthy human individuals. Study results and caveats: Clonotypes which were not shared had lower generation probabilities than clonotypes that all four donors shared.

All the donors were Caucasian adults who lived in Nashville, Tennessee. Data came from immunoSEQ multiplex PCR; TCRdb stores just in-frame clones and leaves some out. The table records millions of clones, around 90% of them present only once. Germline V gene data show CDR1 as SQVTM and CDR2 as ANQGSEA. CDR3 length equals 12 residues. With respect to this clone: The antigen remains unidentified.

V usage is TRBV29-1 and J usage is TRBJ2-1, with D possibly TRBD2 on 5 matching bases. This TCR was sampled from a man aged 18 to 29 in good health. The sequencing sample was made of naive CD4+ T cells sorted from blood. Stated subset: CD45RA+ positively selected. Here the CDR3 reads CTSSNGVNEQFF. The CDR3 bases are TGCACCTCCTCGAACGGGGTTAATGAGCAGTTCTTC.